The TCR beta chain described here comes from a study of regulatory T cells in long-lasting Graves disease. This clonotype was counted ten times or more. Described time point: newly diagnosed GD, antithyroid drugs for less than 3 months. Preparation of the TCR library used RNA extracted from PBMCs. CDR3 regions were amplified by Arm-PCR using iRepertoire HTBI primers to build TCR beta libraries. Each CDR3 protein gets one entry after TCRdb re-called the multiplex PCR reads with MiXCR. Seen here are about 530,000 distinct CDR3 sequences, about 15% observed once, and the top ten hold 20% to 25%. The CDR3 covers 12 residues. CDR1 and CDR2 (germline): MNHNS, SASEGT. V was clipped by 7 bases and J by 2 bases, with 7 bases between them. The sample was also linked to a second study, of T cells in Graves' hyperthyroidism and ophthalmopathy. This second study says: Patients aged 18 to 65 had newly diagnosed hyperthyroidism lasting under 2 months.

This receptor was taken from a woman aged 35-65 years with Graves disease. The material sequenced was peripheral blood mononuclear cells (PBMCs), taken at new diagnosis, from a patient treated with antithyroid drugs. The chain carries TRBV6-1 and TRBJ2-3, with D hard to call. This chain's CDR3 is CASTKLTDTQYF. The CDR3 DNA follows: TGTGCCAGCACGAAGCTCACAGATACGCAGTATTTT.